This T cell receptor beta chain was identified during a study of blood T cell repertoires in COVID-19. Study summary: Sites in the United States, Italy and Spain provided acute and convalescent COVID-19 samples.

V gave up 5 bases and J gave up 0 bases; unmatched junction bases: 12. This CDR3 has 20 amino acids. Per germline, CDR1 SEHNR and CDR2 FQNEAQ (reference sequence). Authors' analysis steps: Estimation of nucleated cell counts relied on the amplification of reference gene primers. TCRdb's table, derived via immunoSEQ multiplex PCR, lists solely in-frame clones and lacks some. The D gene and trimming were derived from the DNA, and the V and J assignments and clone size from that table. Among fewer than 200,000 clones, approximately 87% were seen once, and the ten largest hold roughly 2.5%. This chain connects TRBV7-9 to TRBJ2-1; 14 bases are a match to TRBD2. Sequencing was carried out using peripheral blood. The origin of this receptor is a man aged 40-55 years with active or convalescent COVID-19. CDR3 coding DNA: TGTGCCAGCAGCACCCAGGGGGGACTAGCGGGGGTTAACTCCTACAATGAGCAGTTCTTC. This codes for CASSTQGGLAGVNSYNEQFF.